Following are 3 T cell receptor beta chains from one sample sequenced in a study of T cell repertoires in cytomegalovirus infection (dated by TCRdb to the late 2010s). Sequencing relied on an Illumina HiSeq 1500. TCRdb handled the public reads itself, with Q25 trimming in fastp and clone calling in MiXCR, and kept productive beta chains. Each record represents a unique CDR3 protein, reported with the most common genes and DNA among its rows. A total of 370,000 or so distinct CDR3 sequences appear in this sample, about 35% of them only once. The ten largest clones add up to roughly 13% of the sample. These receptors are not linked to any known antigen. According to the study, the label for this sample's treatment or condition signals: in vitro stimulation with specific CMV peptide epitopes to enrich CMV-specific T cells. The input for sequencing was cultured PBMCs, taken from culture after CMV antigen stimulation. The receptors originated from a human donor in good health (CMV status not recorded). Some clones in this sample may be carry-over from other donors' samples.

This clonotype was seen only once. The CDR3 sequence: CASSPGQILNEQFF. The CDR3 nucleotides are TGTGCCAGCAGCCCGGGACAGATCCTCAATGAGCAGTTCTTC. The J gene is TRBJ2-1, the V gene TRBV6-5; 7 bases are a match to TRBD1. The CDR3 spans 14 residues. Trimming cost V 6 bases and J 6 bases; bases outside gene matches: 8. Per germline, CDR1 MNHEY and CDR2 SVGAGI.

This chain links TRBV5-6 with TRBJ1-2, with a weak D call TRBD1 (5 bases). From germline, CDR1 is SGHDT and CDR2 YYEEEE. Trimming removed 0 bases from V and 8 bases from J, with 14 bases in between. CDR3 length equals 14 residues. The CDR3 DNA sequence: TGTGCCAGCAGCTTGGGACAGACCTCTGGGGGCTACACCTTC. It yields the protein CASSLGQTSGGYTF. The variable domain in full, completed from reference TRBV5-6 and TRBJ1-2, reads DAGVTQSPTHLIKTRGQQVTLRCSPKSGHDTVSWYQQALGQGPQFIFQYYEEEERQRGNFPDRFSGHQFPNYSSELNVNALLLGDSALYLCASSLGQTSGGYTFGSGTRLTVV.

There are a few counts of this clonotype. The chain links TRBV6-1 to TRBJ1-1; weak D call: TRBD1 (5 bases). Trimming took 11 bases from V and 5 from J, leaving 18 bases between them. Germline V gives CDR1 MNHNS, CDR2 SASEGT. The CDR3 is made up of 13 amino acids. This CDR3 is CAAIEGRETEAFF. CDR3 bases: TGTGCCGCTATTGAGGGGAGAGAAACTGAAGCTTTCTTT.